Sequencing of this T cell receptor (beta chain) was carried out in a study of T cell responses to AZD1222 COVID-19 vaccine. Whole-study context: Second-dose intervals of approximately 4 or approximately 12 weeks were pooled. General study findings and limits: Once two AZD1222 doses were given, Spike-specific TCR breadth and depth went up. Baseline seropositivity characterized only six AZD1222 recipients.

V was pared by 3 bases and J by 10 bases, with 16 bases between. CDR1 and CDR2 from the germline V gene are SGHNT and YYREEE (reference sequence). The CDR3 has 14 amino acids. Here immunoSEQ multiplex PCR was the method, and the copy in TCRdb shows in-frame clones only, minus some. The data show 200,000 to 300,000 clones, just over 90% seen once. As for this clone: Its antigen is not identified.

The J gene is TRBJ1-4, the V gene TRBV5-4, with D perhaps matching TRBD1 (6 bases). This receptor was obtained from an adult in good health. Source: peripheral blood, taken on day 0 of AZD1222 vaccination. CDR3 bases: TGTGCCAGCAGCTCACGGGGGCCTCGGGGAAAACTGTTTTTT. Encoded protein: CASSSRGPRGKLFF.